Listed below are T cell receptor beta chains from one sample, sequenced in a study of blood T cell repertoires in COVID-19. Sequenced by immunoSEQ multiplex PCR; TCRdb stores in-frame clones only, minus some. The profile shows under 95,000 clones, around four fifths of them singletons. Source material: peripheral blood. The receptor source for this set is a human donor in a cohort sampled during active COVID-19. The CDR3 runs from the conserved cysteine through the conserved F or W. Each record gives: V gene, CDR3 length, J gene, D gene, CDR3 protein. A D gene is named only where the DNA matches it firmly.

V gene: TRBV7-2
CDR3 length: 17
J gene: TRBJ1-3
D gene: TRBD1
CDR3 protein: CASSLQQGVSSGNTIYF

V gene: TRBV7-8
CDR3 length: 15
J gene: TRBJ2-1
D gene: TRBD1
CDR3 protein: CASSKFGQGVNEQFF

V gene: TRBV5-4
CDR3 length: 15
J gene: TRBJ2-5
D gene: TRBD1
CDR3 protein: CASSSNRGRGETQYF

V gene: TRBV4-2
CDR3 length: 13
J gene: TRBJ1-5
D gene: -
CDR3 protein: CASSGRDNQPQHF

V gene: TRBV11-2
CDR3 length: 16
J gene: TRBJ2-6
D gene: -
CDR3 protein: CASSPPGGSGANVLTF

V gene: TRBV3-1/TRBV3-2
CDR3 length: 14
J gene: TRBJ2-7
D gene: TRBD1
CDR3 protein: CASSSRDRVSEQYF

V gene: TRBV2
CDR3 length: 15
J gene: TRBJ2-3
D gene: TRBD2
CDR3 protein: CASADPASGRDTQYF

V gene: TRBV5-1
CDR3 length: 14
J gene: TRBJ1-4
D gene: -
CDR3 protein: CASSSGWADEKLFF

V gene: TRBV5-4
CDR3 length: 12
J gene: TRBJ2-3
D gene: -
CDR3 protein: CASSLAQDTQYF

V gene: TRBV18
CDR3 length: 16
J gene: TRBJ2-1
D gene: TRBD2
CDR3 protein: CASSPGLAGSYNEQFF

V gene: TRBV4-2
CDR3 length: 15
J gene: TRBJ2-5
D gene: TRBD2
CDR3 protein: CASSRTSGDQETQYF

V gene: TRBV18
CDR3 length: 15
J gene: TRBJ1-5
D gene: -
CDR3 protein: CASSPPFQGGQPQHF

V gene: TRBV7-9
CDR3 length: 14
J gene: TRBJ1-1
D gene: -
CDR3 protein: CASSLSGRGTEAFF

V gene: TRBV18
CDR3 length: 15
J gene: TRBJ1-3
D gene: -
CDR3 protein: CASSPIDSSGNTIYF

V gene: TRBV7-2
CDR3 length: 13
J gene: TRBJ2-7
D gene: -
CDR3 protein: CASRPTGTYEQYF

V gene: TRBV9
CDR3 length: 14
J gene: TRBJ2-7
D gene: -
CDR3 protein: CASSVSPDNYEQYF

V gene: TRBV5-3
CDR3 length: 18
J gene: TRBJ1-5
D gene: TRBD1
CDR3 protein: CARSRGTGSSISNQPQHF

V gene: TRBV24-1
CDR3 length: 16
J gene: TRBJ2-5
D gene: -
CDR3 protein: CATSDLHRGNQETQYF

V gene: TRBV6-2/TRBV6-3
CDR3 length: 15
J gene: TRBJ1-2
D gene: -
CDR3 protein: CASSYGHPTRYGYTF

V gene: TRBV15
CDR3 length: 15
J gene: TRBJ2-7
D gene: TRBD1
CDR3 protein: CATSRDPGTGYEQYF

V gene: TRBV30
CDR3 length: 14
J gene: TRBJ1-3
D gene: -
CDR3 protein: CAWSVVGGENTIYF

V gene: TRBV2
CDR3 length: 13
J gene: TRBJ1-5
D gene: -
CDR3 protein: CASSQYSNQPQHF

V gene: TRBV28
CDR3 length: 12
J gene: TRBJ1-2
D gene: -
CDR3 protein: CASRREFWGYTF

V gene: TRBV7-9
CDR3 length: 15
J gene: TRBJ1-1
D gene: -
CDR3 protein: CASSPQATLNTEAFF

V gene: TRBV6-6
CDR3 length: 14
J gene: TRBJ1-1
D gene: -
CDR3 protein: CASSYSRGDTEAFF

V gene: TRBV30
CDR3 length: 19
J gene: TRBJ1-5
D gene: TRBD1
CDR3 protein: CAWSTTGQGPYAWPQPQHF

V gene: TRBV27
CDR3 length: 16
J gene: TRBJ2-7
D gene: -
CDR3 protein: CASDAWLREKIYEQYF

V gene: TRBV18
CDR3 length: 17
J gene: TRBJ2-6
D gene: -
CDR3 protein: CASSPQSLVDGANVLTF

V gene: TRBV7-2
CDR3 length: 18
J gene: TRBJ1-3
D gene: TRBD1
CDR3 protein: CASSLAGTGVLSGNTIYF

V gene: TRBV14
CDR3 length: 13
J gene: TRBJ1-2
D gene: TRBD1
CDR3 protein: CASSRTGNYGYTF

V gene: TRBV2
CDR3 length: 14
J gene: TRBJ2-7
D gene: TRBD2
CDR3 protein: CASSGLAGAYEQYF

V gene: TRBV7-8
CDR3 length: 14
J gene: TRBJ1-1
D gene: -
CDR3 protein: CASSLTSGNTEAFF

V gene: TRBV10-3
CDR3 length: 12
J gene: TRBJ2-7
D gene: -
CDR3 protein: CAISRVAYEQYF

V gene: TRBV5-6
CDR3 length: 15
J gene: TRBJ1-1
D gene: TRBD1
CDR3 protein: CASTVRTGANTEAFF

V gene: TRBV5-1
CDR3 length: 18
J gene: TRBJ1-2
D gene: TRBD1
CDR3 protein: CASSIKLRDSVPVGGYTF

V gene: TRBV5-1
CDR3 length: 14
J gene: TRBJ2-1
D gene: TRBD2
CDR3 protein: CASSLATSGNEQFF

V gene: TRBV6-6
CDR3 length: 15
J gene: TRBJ2-1
D gene: -
CDR3 protein: CASTLGTSSYNEQFF

V gene: TRBV19
CDR3 length: 14
J gene: TRBJ2-7
D gene: -
CDR3 protein: CASSSPGQSYEQYF

V gene: TRBV2
CDR3 length: 14
J gene: TRBJ2-1
D gene: -
CDR3 protein: CASSEQGPYNEQFF

V gene: TRBV19
CDR3 length: 14
J gene: TRBJ2-5
D gene: -
CDR3 protein: CASSINTVQETQYF

V gene: TRBV2
CDR3 length: 13
J gene: TRBJ2-7
D gene: -
CDR3 protein: CASSERQGIGQYF

V gene: TRBV5-1
CDR3 length: 15
J gene: TRBJ2-3
D gene: -
CDR3 protein: CASSLGTSQTDTQYF

V gene: TRBV30
CDR3 length: 14
J gene: TRBJ2-7
D gene: TRBD2
CDR3 protein: CAWGRGLATYEQYF

V gene: TRBV18
CDR3 length: 16
J gene: TRBJ2-3
D gene: TRBD2
CDR3 protein: CASSPLTSGSQDTQYF

V gene: TRBV9
CDR3 length: 16
J gene: TRBJ2-1
D gene: TRBD1
CDR3 protein: CASSVGVGQGLLEQFF

V gene: TRBV29-1
CDR3 length: 15
J gene: TRBJ2-2
D gene: TRBD1
CDR3 protein: CSVARGQVNTGELFF

V gene: TRBV5-1
CDR3 length: 16
J gene: TRBJ2-5
D gene: -
CDR3 protein: CASSVQGYGGQETQYF

V gene: TRBV18
CDR3 length: 14
J gene: TRBJ2-7
D gene: -
CDR3 protein: CASSPTSQDYEQYF

V gene: TRBV7-8
CDR3 length: 14
J gene: TRBJ1-6
D gene: TRBD1
CDR3 protein: CASSIRDRDSPLHF

V gene: TRBV5-4
CDR3 length: 16
J gene: TRBJ1-1
D gene: -
CDR3 protein: CASSQGGAGPGTEAFF

V gene: TRBV6-5
CDR3 length: 13
J gene: TRBJ2-5
D gene: TRBD1
CDR3 protein: CASSVGQQETQYF

V gene: TRBV27
CDR3 length: 13
J gene: TRBJ2-7
D gene: -
CDR3 protein: CASSHRDNSEQYF

V gene: TRBV27
CDR3 length: 13
J gene: TRBJ2-7
D gene: -
CDR3 protein: CASSPGRSYEQYF

V gene: TRBV18
CDR3 length: 15
J gene: TRBJ1-1
D gene: -
CDR3 protein: CASSPRDGGGTEAFF

V gene: TRBV4-3
CDR3 length: 14
J gene: TRBJ1-1
D gene: TRBD1
CDR3 protein: CASSQERTGAEAFF